This TCR beta chain was recovered during a study of beta chain features in type 1 diabetes. Across the whole study: Healthy donors resembled patients in age, gender and cell yields. Study-wide findings and caveats: When Type 1 diabetes patients were examined, their TCRB CDR3s proved moderately but significantly shorter in all four CD4+ subsets.

The junction had 6 bases not matched to a gene; V was cut back by 7 bases and J by 7 bases. The CDR3 runs to 12 residues. Per the germline V gene, CDR1 is SQVTM and CDR2 is ANQGSEA. A few counts support this clone. Its matching antigen is unknown. Expressed TCRB transcripts were sequenced because the entire RNA isolate underwent reverse transcription. Produced via immunoSEQ multiplex PCR; TCRdb's table is partial and in-frame only. The sample contains about 150,000 clones, 7.8% of which appear only once. The TCR was taken from a woman between 40 and 50 years old with type 1 diabetes. This rearrangement joins TRBV29-1 to TRBJ2-7, with TRBD2 matching over 11 bases. Sequenced: central memory CD4+ T cells from blood. The CDR3 spells CSAASGGREQYF. The CDR3 region has the DNA TGCAGCGCCGCTAGCGGGGGGAGGGAGCAGTACTTC.